A selection of T cell receptor beta chains follows, all from one sample in a study of CD8 T cells in ankylosing spondylitis. TCRdb itself ran the 5' RACE reads through MiXCR, one entry per CDR3 protein. The data show about 160,000 distinct CDR3 sequences, around a tenth seen once. Specimen: blood, either unsorted or a sorted T cell fraction (not recorded which). The receptors come from a female donor with ankylosing spondylitis or in good health (not recorded which). Both conserved end residues are part of each CDR3. Each record gives: J gene, clone size, D gene, V gene, CDR3 DNA, CDR3 protein. A D gene is named only where the DNA matches it firmly. Size is omitted from some rows. Given values are once, few, many or a class for expanded clones.

>TRBJ2-1|many|.|TRBV5-6
TGTGCCAGCAGCTCAAGAGACAGACCCTTCTCCTACAATGAGCAGTTCTTC
CASSSRDRPFSYNEQFF
>TRBJ2-1|many|TRBD2|TRBV2
TGTGCCAGCAGTGAACTAGCGGGAAGCAATGAGCAGTTCTTC
CASSELAGSNEQFF
>TRBJ2-7|few|.|TRBV7-7
TGTGCCAGCAGCCCGGACTGGGGCTACGAGCAGTACTTC
CASSPDWGYEQYF
>TRBJ2-3|few|.|TRBV7-9
TGTGCCAGCAGTTTCTCTATAGGACCTAGCACAGATACGCAGTATTTT
CASSFSIGPSTDTQYF
>TRBJ1-1|few|.|TRBV28
TGTGCCAGCAGGCCCGGAAGTATCTACACTGAAGCTTTCTTT
CASRPGSIYTEAFF
>TRBJ2-4|.|TRBD2|TRBV4-2
TGTGCCAGCGGCCCGGGGGGGGGAGGGAGGATTCAGTACTTC
CASGPGGGGRIQYF
>TRBJ2-1|.|.|TRBV12-3/TRBV12-4
TGTGCCAGCAGCCCCTTCCCCCTCCAGGACAATGAGCAGTTCTTC
CASSPFPLQDNEQFF
>TRBJ1-2|.|.|TRBV11-2
TGTGCCAGCAGTTCGGGTCTTTATGGCTACACCTTC
CASSSGLYGYTF
>TRBJ2-1|few|TRBD2|TRBV20-1
TGCAGTGCTAGGACGCGGGAGAGATACAATGAGCAGTTCTTC
CSARTRERYNEQFF
>TRBJ2-1|once|TRBD2|TRBV4-1
TGCGCCAGCAGCCCCGGGGGGGCGGGAGGTAACAATGAGCAGTTCTTC
CASSPGGAGGNNEQFF
>TRBJ2-1|.|.|TRBV20-1
TGCAGTGCTAGTTCCCCTCATAATTGGGGGAGAGTCGGTGAGCAGTTCTTC
CSASSPHNWGRVGEQFF
>TRBJ2-3|.|TRBD2|TRBV7-9
TGTGCCAGCAGCATATCTAGCGGGTGGGGTCAGCAGTATTTT
CASSISSGWGQQYF
>TRBJ2-1|few|.|TRBV5-1
TGCGCCAGCAGCTTGAATTGGGGCCCACTAGCCAGCTCCTACAATGAGCAGTTCTTC
CASSLNWGPLASSYNEQFF
>TRBJ1-1|many|TRBD1|TRBV2
TGTGCCGTAGGGACAGGGGGCACTGAAGCTTTCTTT
CAVGTGGTEAFF
>TRBJ2-1|many|TRBD2|TRBV7-8
TGTGCCAGCAGCTACGGGACTAGCGGGGGGAATGAGCAGTTCTTC
CASSYGTSGGNEQFF
>TRBJ1-5|.|.|TRBV27
TGTGCCAGCAGAAAGGGAGGTCAGCCCCAGCATTTT
CASRKGGQPQHF
>TRBJ2-1|few|.|TRBV5-1
TGCGCCAGCAGCCCCCCGGGAGTTAATCAAGGCAATGAGCAGTTCTTC
CASSPPGVNQGNEQFF
>TRBJ2-1|many|.|TRBV7-9
TGTGCCAGCAGTTTACTCCGAGGTGAGCAGTTCTTC
CASSLLRGEQFF
>TRBJ1-5|few|TRBD1|TRBV27
TGTGCCAGCAGTTACAGGGGGCTTAATCAGCCCCAGCATTTT
CASSYRGLNQPQHF
>TRBJ1-1|few|TRBD1|TRBV20-1
TGCAGTGCTAGAGATCTCGAGACAGGGGAAGCTTTCTTT
CSARDLETGEAFF
>TRBJ1-4|few|.|TRBV5-1
TGCGCCAGCAGCTTGGAAGAGGGTGGAAAACTGTTTTTT
CASSLEEGGKLFF
>TRBJ2-1|few|.|TRBV6-1
TGTGCCAGCAGTGAAGTGGGGTACAATGAGCAGTTCTTC
CASSEVGYNEQFF
>TRBJ1-5|.|.|TRBV12-5
TGTGCTAGTGGTTTAGAAGTACGGCCCCAGCATTTT
CASGLEVRPQHF
>TRBJ1-2|few|.|TRBV12-5
TGTGCTAGTGGTTTCTCGACAGAGACGAGTGACTATGGCTACACCTTC
CASGFSTETSDYGYTF
>TRBJ2-1|.|TRBD1|TRBV27
TGTGCCAGCAGTCCACAGGGGGAGGTATACAATGAGCAGTTCTTC
CASSPQGEVYNEQFF
>TRBJ2-1|.|.|TRBV2
TGTGCCAGCAGTGAGGGCCCCAGCTCCTACAATGAGCAGTTCTTC
CASSEGPSSYNEQFF
>TRBJ2-1|many|.|TRBV12-3/TRBV12-4
TGTGCCAGCAGTCTAACCCCAGGCAGGGAAGTTGAAGATGAGCAGTTCTTC
CASSLTPGREVEDEQFF
>TRBJ2-7|.|.|TRBV6-1
TGTGCCAGCAGTAAACGGGGACTTCCCTTCTACGAGCAGTACTTC
CASSKRGLPFYEQYF
>TRBJ1-5|.|.|TRBV2
TGTGCCAGCAGTGATGTGAGGAGGGGAGGGAATCAGCCCCAGCATTTT
CASSDVRRGGNQPQHF
>TRBJ2-5|few|TRBD2|TRBV28
TGTGCCAGCAGTAGCACGGCGGGAGATGTGGGAGAGACCCAGTACTTC
CASSSTAGDVGETQYF
>TRBJ2-7|many|TRBD1|TRBV4-3
TGCGCCAGCAGCCAAGATACCCCCGGGACAGCTCCATACGAGCAGTACTTC
CASSQDTPGTAPYEQYF
>TRBJ2-2|many|TRBD2|TRBV5-6
TGTGCCAGCAGCTTGGATAGCGGGAGGGCCTTTCCCGGGGAGCTGTTTTTT
CASSLDSGRAFPGELFF
>TRBJ2-7|few|.|TRBV2
TGTGCCAGCAGTGGACTCCCTTACGAGCAGTACTTC
CASSGLPYEQYF
>TRBJ2-2|.|.|TRBV10-2
TGCGCCAGCAGTGTGGGGGGGCTGAACACCGGGGAGCTGTTTTTT
CASSVGGLNTGELFF
>TRBJ1-1|few|.|TRBV6-5
TGTGCCAGCAACCCGGGGAGGGAGTCGGACACTGAAGCTTTCTTT
CASNPGRESDTEAFF
>TRBJ2-1|many|.|TRBV20-1
TGCAGTGCTAGGCCCATATCTCGTCGTGAGCAGTTCTTC
CSARPISRREQFF
>TRBJ2-7|few|.|TRBV11-2
TGTGCCAGCAGCCCCCCCGGCCCCTACGAGCAGTACTTC
CASSPPGPYEQYF
>TRBJ2-7|few|TRBD2|TRBV6-5
TGTGCCAGCAGTTACTCACCGGGAGCGGGAGTCCGGGAGCAGTACTTC
CASSYSPGAGVREQYF
>TRBJ2-7|.|.|TRBV27
TGTGCCAGCAGTCCAACCGGGACTGCCTACGAGCAGTACTTC
CASSPTGTAYEQYF
>TRBJ2-1|.|TRBD1|TRBV13
TGTGCCAGCAGCCATCGGACAGGGGCGGGGAATGAGCAGTTCTTC
CASSHRTGAGNEQFF
>TRBJ1-2|few|TRBD1|TRBV7-6
TGTGCCAGCAGCACAGGGGGAGCTAACTATGGCTACACCTTC
CASSTGGANYGYTF
>TRBJ2-3|many|.|TRBV7-9
TGTGCCAGCAGCCCCAGCTTTTATCCTAGCACAGATACGCAGTATTTT
CASSPSFYPSTDTQYF
>TRBJ1-2|many|.|TRBV3-1
TGTGCCAGCAGCCAAGAGGGGGGTGCTCATGGCTACACCTTC
CASSQEGGAHGYTF
>TRBJ2-5|many|.|TRBV5-5
TGTGCCAGCAGCTTCCATCTGGGGAGCGGACAAGAGACCCAGTACTTC
CASSFHLGSGQETQYF
>TRBJ2-7|.|.|TRBV6-2/TRBV6-3
TGTGCCAGCAGTTACTCGATAAGCAGCACCTACGAGCAGTACTTC
CASSYSISSTYEQYF
>TRBJ2-7|many|TRBD2|TRBV9
TGTGCCAGCAGCCTAGCGGGAGGCCCCTCCTACGAGCAGTACTTC
CASSLAGGPSYEQYF
>TRBJ2-7|few|.|TRBV12-3/TRBV12-4
TGTGCCAGCAGTTCCCTCGGCGACGAGCAGTACTTC
CASSSLGDEQYF
>TRBJ1-1|.|.|TRBV27
TGTGCCAGCAGTTTTCGTGGGGTGATAACTGAAGCTTTCTTT
CASSFRGVITEAFF
>TRBJ2-5|.|.|TRBV10-3
TGTGCCATCAGTCCCTCGGATCAAGAGACCCAGTACTTC
CAISPSDQETQYF
>TRBJ1-2|few|.|TRBV7-9
TGTGCCAGCAGCTTGGGGGTCGGGGAAGTTCACTATGGCTACACCTTC
CASSLGVGEVHYGYTF
>TRBJ2-7|few|TRBD1|TRBV2
TGTGCCAGCAGTGACTTGTGGGACAGTTACGAGCAGTACTTC
CASSDLWDSYEQYF
>TRBJ2-7|.|.|TRBV10-3
TGTGCCATCAGTGAAGGGCAGTTATACGAGCAGTACTTC
CAISEGQLYEQYF
>TRBJ2-1|many|.|TRBV7-9
TGTGCCAGCAGCCTGTTGAGCTCCTACAATGAGCAGTTCTTC
CASSLLSSYNEQFF
>TRBJ1-2|few|.|TRBV7-9
TGTGCCAGCAGCTCGGACCACGTCCATGGCTACACCTTC
CASSSDHVHGYTF
>TRBJ1-2|few|TRBD1|TRBV7-8
TGTGCCAGCAGCCCGGACAGGGGTGTGGGGTATGGCTACACCTTC
CASSPDRGVGYGYTF
>TRBJ2-1|.|TRBD1|TRBV11-1
TGTGCCAGCAGCTTAGGGACAGGGTCCAATGAGCAGTTCTTC
CASSLGTGSNEQFF
>TRBJ2-7|few|.|TRBV25-1
TGTGCCAGCAGCCCCGGGGCTGCCGTCGAGCAGTACTTC
CASSPGAAVEQYF
>TRBJ2-7|many|.|TRBV4-3
TGCGCCAGCAGCCTGAGATCCGACACCTTTTCCGAGCAGTACTTC
CASSLRSDTFSEQYF
>TRBJ2-2|many|.|TRBV4-3
TGCGCCAGCAGCCAAGGCTATGTCGGGGAGCTGTTTTTT
CASSQGYVGELFF